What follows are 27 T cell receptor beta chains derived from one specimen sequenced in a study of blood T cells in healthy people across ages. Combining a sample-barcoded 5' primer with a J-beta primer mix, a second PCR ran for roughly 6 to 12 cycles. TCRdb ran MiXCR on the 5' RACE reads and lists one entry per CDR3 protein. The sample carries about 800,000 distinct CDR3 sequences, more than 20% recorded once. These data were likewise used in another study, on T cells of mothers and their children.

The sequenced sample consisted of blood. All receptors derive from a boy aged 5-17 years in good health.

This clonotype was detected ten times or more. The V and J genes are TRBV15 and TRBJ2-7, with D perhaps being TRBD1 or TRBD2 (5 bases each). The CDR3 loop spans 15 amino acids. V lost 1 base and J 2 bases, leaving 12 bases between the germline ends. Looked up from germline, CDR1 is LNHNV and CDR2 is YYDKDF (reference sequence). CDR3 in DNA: TGTGCCACCAGCAGAGGTAGGGACCCTGCCTACGAGCAGTACTTC. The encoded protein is CATSRGRDPAYEQYF.

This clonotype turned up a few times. The CDR3 sequence is CASSYSTSGDSRAKNIQYF. The CDR3 nucleotides are TGTGCCAGCAGTTACTCGACTAGCGGGGATTCTAGGGCCAAAAACATTCAGTACTTC. The chain is built from TRBV6-5 and TRBJ2-4, with TRBD2 matching 11 bases. This CDR3 is built from 19 residues. Germline V gene lookup returns CDR1 MNHEY and CDR2 SVGAGI. Trimming took 0 bases from V and 1 from J; bases not matched to a gene: 8.

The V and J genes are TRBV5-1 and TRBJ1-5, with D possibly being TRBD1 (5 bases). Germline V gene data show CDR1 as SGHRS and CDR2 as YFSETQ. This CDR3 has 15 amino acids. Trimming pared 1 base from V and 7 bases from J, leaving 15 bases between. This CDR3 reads CASSLIPGVEQPQHF. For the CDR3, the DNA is TGCGCCAGCAGCTTGATTCCGGGGGTTGAACAGCCCCAGCATTTT.

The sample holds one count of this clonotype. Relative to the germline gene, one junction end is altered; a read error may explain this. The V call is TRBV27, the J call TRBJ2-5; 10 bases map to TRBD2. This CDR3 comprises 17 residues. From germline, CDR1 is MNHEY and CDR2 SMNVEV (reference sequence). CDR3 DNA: TGTGCCAGCAGTTCAGGTCTGGGACTAGCGTTGGGTGAGACCCAGCACTTC. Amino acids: CASSSGLGLALGETQHF.

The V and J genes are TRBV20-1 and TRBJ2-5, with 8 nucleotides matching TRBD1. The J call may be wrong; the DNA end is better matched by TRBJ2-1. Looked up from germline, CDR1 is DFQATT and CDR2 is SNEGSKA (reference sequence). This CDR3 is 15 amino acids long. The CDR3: CSARDPGQEYNEQFF. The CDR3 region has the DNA TGCAGTGCTAGAGATCCGGGACAGGAATACAATGAGCAGTTCTTC.

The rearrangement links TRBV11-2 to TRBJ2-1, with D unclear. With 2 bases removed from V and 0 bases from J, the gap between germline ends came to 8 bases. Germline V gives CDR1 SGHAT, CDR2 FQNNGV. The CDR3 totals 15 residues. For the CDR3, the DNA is TGTGCCAGCAGCTTAATCCATAGCTCCTACAATGAGCAGTTCTTC. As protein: CASSLIHSSYNEQFF.

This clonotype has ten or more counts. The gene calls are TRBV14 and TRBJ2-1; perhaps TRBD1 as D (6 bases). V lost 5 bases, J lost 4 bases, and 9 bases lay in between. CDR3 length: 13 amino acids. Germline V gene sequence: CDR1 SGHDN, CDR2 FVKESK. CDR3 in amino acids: CASSGDRYNEQFF. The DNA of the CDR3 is TGTGCCAGCAGCGGCGACAGGTACAATGAGCAGTTCTTC.

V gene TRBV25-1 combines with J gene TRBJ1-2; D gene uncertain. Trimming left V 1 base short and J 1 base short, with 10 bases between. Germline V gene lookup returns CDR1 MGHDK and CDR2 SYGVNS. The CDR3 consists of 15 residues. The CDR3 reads CASSEFGRFNYGYTF. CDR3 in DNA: TGTGCCAGCAGTGAATTCGGCAGATTTAACTATGGCTACACCTTC.

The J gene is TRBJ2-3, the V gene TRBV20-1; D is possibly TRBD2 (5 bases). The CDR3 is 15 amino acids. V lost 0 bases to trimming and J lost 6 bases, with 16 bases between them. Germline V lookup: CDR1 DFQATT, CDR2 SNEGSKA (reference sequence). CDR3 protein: CSARDPSGRGDTQYF. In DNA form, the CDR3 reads TGCAGTGCTAGAGATCCCAGCGGCCGAGGGGATACGCAGTATTTT.

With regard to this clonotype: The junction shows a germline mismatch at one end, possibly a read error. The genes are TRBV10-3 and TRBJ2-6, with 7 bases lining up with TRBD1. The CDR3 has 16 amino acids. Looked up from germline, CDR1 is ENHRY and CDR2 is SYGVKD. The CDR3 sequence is CATGGQIISGANVPTF. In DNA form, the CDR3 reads TGTGCCACAGGGGGACAAATTATCTCTGGGGCCAACGTCCCGACTTTC.

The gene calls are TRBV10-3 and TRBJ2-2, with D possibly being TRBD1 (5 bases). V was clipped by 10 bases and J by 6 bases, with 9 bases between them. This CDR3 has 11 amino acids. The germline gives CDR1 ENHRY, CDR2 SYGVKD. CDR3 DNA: TGTGCCACCGAACAGGCCGGGGAGCTGTTTTTT. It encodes CATEQAGELFF.

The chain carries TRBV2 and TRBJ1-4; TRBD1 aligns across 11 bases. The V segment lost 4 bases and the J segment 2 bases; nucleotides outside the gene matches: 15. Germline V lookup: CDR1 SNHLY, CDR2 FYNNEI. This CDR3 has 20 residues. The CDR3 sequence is CASSVPLRTGGAKTNEKLFF. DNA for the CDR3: TGTGCCAGCAGTGTACCTTTACGGACAGGGGGCGCGAAGACTAATGAAAAACTGTTTTTT.

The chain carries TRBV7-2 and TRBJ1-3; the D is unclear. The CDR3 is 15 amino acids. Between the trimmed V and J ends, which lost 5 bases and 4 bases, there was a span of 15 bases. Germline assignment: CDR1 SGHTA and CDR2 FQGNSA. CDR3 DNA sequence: TGTGCCAGCAGCGAGGGCCCTCCGGCAGGAAACACCATATATTTT. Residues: CASSEGPPAGNTIYF.

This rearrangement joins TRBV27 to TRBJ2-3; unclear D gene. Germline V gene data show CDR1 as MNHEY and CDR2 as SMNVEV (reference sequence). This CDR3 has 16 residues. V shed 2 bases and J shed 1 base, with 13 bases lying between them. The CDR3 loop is CASSLITLTGTDTQYF. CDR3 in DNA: TGTGCCAGCAGTTTAATTACCTTGACTGGCACAGATACGCAGTATTTT.

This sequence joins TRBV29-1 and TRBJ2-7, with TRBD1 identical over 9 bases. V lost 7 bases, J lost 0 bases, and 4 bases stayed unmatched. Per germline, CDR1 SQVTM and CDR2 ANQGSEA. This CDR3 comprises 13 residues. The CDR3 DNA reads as TGCAGCGCACTGACAGGGGGCTCCTACGAGCAGTACTTC. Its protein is CSALTGGSYEQYF.

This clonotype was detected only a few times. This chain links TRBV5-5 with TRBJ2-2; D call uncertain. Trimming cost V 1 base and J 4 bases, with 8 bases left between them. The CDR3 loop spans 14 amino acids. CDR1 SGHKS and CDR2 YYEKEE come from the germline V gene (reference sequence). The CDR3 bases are TGTGCCAGCAGCTTGATGAGGAGCACCGGGGAGCTGTTTTTT. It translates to CASSLMRSTGELFF.

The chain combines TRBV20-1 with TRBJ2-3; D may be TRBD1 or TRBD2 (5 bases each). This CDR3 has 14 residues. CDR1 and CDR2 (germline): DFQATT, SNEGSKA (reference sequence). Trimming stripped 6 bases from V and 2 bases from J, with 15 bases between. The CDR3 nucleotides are TGCAGTGCGGCCGGGACGGTATTCACAGATACGCAGTATTTT. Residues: CSAAGTVFTDTQYF.

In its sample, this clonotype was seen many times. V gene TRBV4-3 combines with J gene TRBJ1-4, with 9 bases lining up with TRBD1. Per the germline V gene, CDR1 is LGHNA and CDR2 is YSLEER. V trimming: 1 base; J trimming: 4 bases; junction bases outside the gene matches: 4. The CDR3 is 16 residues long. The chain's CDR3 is CASSQGQGGGNEKLFF. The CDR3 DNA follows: TGCGCCAGCAGCCAAGGACAGGGGGGGGGTAATGAAAAACTGTTTTTT.

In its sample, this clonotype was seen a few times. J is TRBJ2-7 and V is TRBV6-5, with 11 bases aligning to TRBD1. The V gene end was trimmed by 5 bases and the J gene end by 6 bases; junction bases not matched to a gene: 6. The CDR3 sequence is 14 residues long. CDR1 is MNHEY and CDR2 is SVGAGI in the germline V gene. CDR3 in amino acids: CASSRTGTGGEQYF. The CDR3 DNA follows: TGTGCCAGCAGTAGGACCGGGACAGGGGGCGAGCAGTACTTC.

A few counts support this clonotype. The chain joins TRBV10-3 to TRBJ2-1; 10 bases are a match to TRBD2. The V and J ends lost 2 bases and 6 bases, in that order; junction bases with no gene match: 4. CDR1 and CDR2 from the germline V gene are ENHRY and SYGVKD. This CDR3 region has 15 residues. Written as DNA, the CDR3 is TGTGCCATCAGTGAGGGTCTAGCGGGGGTCAATGAGCAGTTCTTC. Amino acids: CAISEGLAGVNEQFF.

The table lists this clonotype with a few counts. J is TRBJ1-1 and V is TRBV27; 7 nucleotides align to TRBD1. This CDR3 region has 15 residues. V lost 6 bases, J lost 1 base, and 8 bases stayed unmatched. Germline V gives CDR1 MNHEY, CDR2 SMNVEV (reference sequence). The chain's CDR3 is CASRPPGQRNTEAFF. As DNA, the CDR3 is TGTGCCAGCAGGCCACCGGGACAGAGGAACACTGAAGCTTTCTTT.

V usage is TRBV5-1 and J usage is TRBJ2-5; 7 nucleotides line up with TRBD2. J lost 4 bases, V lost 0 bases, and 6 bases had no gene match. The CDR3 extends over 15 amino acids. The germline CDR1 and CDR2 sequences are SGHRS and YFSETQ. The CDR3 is CASSLAAGVSETQYF. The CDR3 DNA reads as TGCGCCAGCAGCTTGGCCGCGGGAGTTTCAGAGACCCAGTACTTC.

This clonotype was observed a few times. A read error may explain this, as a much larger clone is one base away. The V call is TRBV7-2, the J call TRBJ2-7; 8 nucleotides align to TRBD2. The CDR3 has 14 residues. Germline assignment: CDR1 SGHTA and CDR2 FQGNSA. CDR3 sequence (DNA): TGTGCCAGCAATCAGGGTAGCGGGGTGTACGAGCAGTGCTTC. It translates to CASNQGSGVYEQCF.

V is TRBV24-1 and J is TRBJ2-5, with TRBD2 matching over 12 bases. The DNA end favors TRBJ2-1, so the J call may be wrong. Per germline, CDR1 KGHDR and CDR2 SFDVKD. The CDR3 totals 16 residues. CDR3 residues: CATSEQSSGRAGEQFF. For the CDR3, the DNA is TGTGCCACCAGTGAACAGTCTAGCGGGAGGGCCGGGGAGCAGTTCTTC.

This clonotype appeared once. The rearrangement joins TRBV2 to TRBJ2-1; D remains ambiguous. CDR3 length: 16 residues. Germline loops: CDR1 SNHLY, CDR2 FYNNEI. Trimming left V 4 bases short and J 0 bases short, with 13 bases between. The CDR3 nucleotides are TGTGCCAGCAGTGGGATCGCGGTACTCTCCTACAATGAGCAGTTCTTC. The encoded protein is CASSGIAVLSYNEQFF.

DNA of the CDR3: TGTGCCACCAGCAGAGAGAGGACAGGGGGTATTCAGCCCCAGCATTTT. Amino acid sequence: CATSRERTGGIQPQHF. The chain employs TRBV15 and TRBJ1-5; TRBD1 matches at 10 bases. This CDR3 is built from 16 residues. V was pared by 0 bases and J by 6 bases, with 5 bases of the junction left unmatched. The germline V gene encodes CDR1 LNHNV and CDR2 YYDKDF (reference sequence).

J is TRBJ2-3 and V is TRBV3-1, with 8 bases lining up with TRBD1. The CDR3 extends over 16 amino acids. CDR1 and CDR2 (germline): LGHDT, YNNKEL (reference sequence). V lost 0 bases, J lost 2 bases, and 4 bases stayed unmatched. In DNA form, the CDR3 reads TGTGCCAGCAGCCAAGATGCAGGGGGCGACACAGATACGCAGTATTTT. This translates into CASSQDAGGDTDTQYF.